These T cell receptor beta chains were read from a single sample in a study of blood T cell repertoires in COVID-19. Profiling relied on immunoSEQ multiplex PCR, and the TCRdb table lists in-frame clones only, not all of them. The table lists about 220,000 clones, about 80% of them singletons. Sequencing was carried out using peripheral blood. The receptors were gathered from a woman aged 55-69 years with acute or convalescent COVID-19. Both conserved end residues are part of each CDR3. A D gene is named only where the DNA matches it firmly. The size entry is marked missing in some rows and otherwise reads once, few, many or a size class.

- | TRBJ2-1 | - | TRBV5-3 | TGTGCCAGAAGCTTGCCTAGCTTCTACAATGAGCAGTTCTTC | CARSLPSFYNEQFF
once | TRBJ2-1 | - | TRBV14 | TGTGCCAGCAGGTCGGGGGGCGCCCACAATGAGCAGTTCTTC | CASRSGGAHNEQFF
- | TRBJ1-4 | TRBD1 | TRBV6-6 | TGTGCCAGCAGTTACCTGGGACAGGGGAAGGAAAAACTGTTTTTT | CASSYLGQGKEKLFF
few | TRBJ2-7 | TRBD2 | TRBV7-2 | TGTGCCAGCAGTTCCAGCGGGGGGGCATTCAACGAGCAGTACTTC | CASSSSGGAFNEQYF
- | TRBJ2-7 | TRBD2 | TRBV3-1/TRBV3-2 | TGTGCCAGCAGCCAAGCTCAAGGCGGGGGATACGAGCAGTACTTC | CASSQAQGGGYEQYF
- | TRBJ2-3 | TRBD1 | TRBV27 | TGTGCCAGCAGTTCGGGACAGAGACGCACAGATACGCAGTATTTT | CASSSGQRRTDTQYF
few | TRBJ2-3 | TRBD2 | TRBV19 | TGTGCCAGTACCCCGGGACTAGCGGGCACAGATACGCAGTATTTT | CASTPGLAGTDTQYF
- | TRBJ1-5 | TRBD1 | TRBV2 | TGTGCCAGCAGGAGGGGGACAGGGGGGTCAAATCAGCCCCAGCATTTT | CASRRGTGGSNQPQHF
- | TRBJ1-1 | - | TRBV27 | TGTGCCAGCAGTGGCAATGGGCCCAACACTGAAGCTTTCTTT | CASSGNGPNTEAFF
- | TRBJ2-3 | TRBD1 | TRBV2 | TGTGCCAGCAAGGGGGACAGGGACGGTGGCTACCTCAGCACAGATACGCAGTATTTT | CASKGDRDGGYLSTDTQYF
few | TRBJ1-1 | - | TRBV10-2 | TGCGCCAGCAGTGAATTTCGGGACATTAACACTGAAGCTTTCTTT | CASSEFRDINTEAFF
- | TRBJ1-5 | - | TRBV7-8 | TGTGCCAGCAGCTTACTTGGGGAGCGAGATCAGCCCCAGCATTTT | CASSLLGERDQPQHF
few | TRBJ1-1 | - | TRBV29-1 | TGCAGCGTTGCTAGGGCGGGTGAAGCTTTCTTT | CSVARAGEAFF
- | TRBJ2-1 | - | TRBV21-1 | TGTGCCAGCAGCAATGATTGCGGGGGCAGAAACAATGAGCAGTTCTTC | CASSNDCGGRNNEQFF
few | TRBJ1-5 | - | TRBV2 | TGTGCCAGCGAAGCAGCGGGAGGCAATCAGCCCCAGCATTTT | CASEAAGGNQPQHF
- | TRBJ2-3 | - | TRBV13 | TGTGCCAGCAGCCCCCGGCAGGGTCCTAGCACAGATACGCAGTATTTT | CASSPRQGPSTDTQYF
- | TRBJ1-2 | - | TRBV7-9 | TGTGCCAGCAGCTCTAATTGGGGCTACACCTTC | CASSSNWGYTF
- | TRBJ1-4 | TRBD1 | TRBV6-7 | TGTGCCAGTTCGACCACGACAGGGCTTGAAAAACTGTTTTTT | CASSTTTGLEKLFF
- | TRBJ2-3 | TRBD2 | TRBV4-3 | TGCGCCAGCAGCCAAGAACCTAGCGGACCCAGTTCAGATACGCAGTATTTT | CASSQEPSGPSSDTQYF
- | TRBJ2-7 | TRBD2 | TRBV7-8 | TGTGCCAGCAGCCCCGGGGGGGCGGCCCCCGTTTACGAGCAGTACTTC | CASSPGGAAPVYEQYF
- | TRBJ2-7 | - | TRBV7-2 | TGTGCCACCGGGGGGCGGGGGACACCCTACGAGCAGTACTTC | CATGGRGTPYEQYF
few | TRBJ2-3 | - | TRBV6-6 | TGTGCCAGCAGCCAAATCGGGGGAACCCCGTATTTT | CASSQIGGTPYF
- | TRBJ1-2 | TRBD1 | TRBV6-1 | TGTGCCAGCAGTGCGAACCGGGACAGGGGCAACTATGGCTACACCTTC | CASSANRDRGNYGYTF
- | TRBJ2-7 | - | TRBV6-6 | TGTGCCAGCAGATCTAAACCCCACGTTGGCTCCTACGAGCAGTACTTC | CASRSKPHVGSYEQYF
- | TRBJ1-2 | - | TRBV2 | TGTGCCAGCCTGGGGGGGGACTATGGCTACACCTTC | CASLGGDYGYTF
- | TRBJ1-1 | TRBD1 | TRBV6-2/TRBV6-3 | TGTGCCAGCAGTCCGCAGGGGGCGTCGATGAACACTGAAGCTTTCTTT | CASSPQGASMNTEAFF
- | TRBJ1-2 | - | TRBV29-1 | TGCAGCGTTGTTCAGGGGTCCTATGGCTACACCTTC | CSVVQGSYGYTF
- | TRBJ2-1 | - | TRBV18 | TGTGCCAGCTCATTTGCAGGGCCGGGTTTTCTTTACGACAATGAGCAGTTCTTC | CASSFAGPGFLYDNEQFF
- | TRBJ1-5 | - | TRBV27 | TGTGCCAGCAGTTTCGGGGTTTGGCAGCCCCAGCATTTT | CASSFGVWQPQHF
once | TRBJ1-1 | - | TRBV14 | TGTGCCAGCAGCCCTACAGGGAACACTGAAGCTTTCTTT | CASSPTGNTEAFF
- | TRBJ2-2 | TRBD1 | TRBV4-1 | TGCGCCAGCAGCCGACCTGGGACAGCGAACACCGGGGAGCTGTTTTTT | CASSRPGTANTGELFF
- | TRBJ1-5 | - | TRBV19 | TGTGCCAGTAGTATAGCGCACAGGGTGAATCAGCCCCAGCATTTT | CASSIAHRVNQPQHF
- | TRBJ2-7 | TRBD1 | TRBV5-6 | TGTGCCAGCAGCGTTCCGGGACAGGGGAACGGCGAGCAGTACTTC | CASSVPGQGNGEQYF
- | TRBJ1-1 | - | TRBV13 | TGTGCCAGCAGCTTTCGGGGGGGAAACACTGAAGCTTTCTTT | CASSFRGGNTEAFF
- | TRBJ1-2 | - | TRBV29-1 | TGCAGCGTTGAAGAACTCGCGCACCTCAACACCTTC | CSVEELAHLNTF
- | TRBJ1-3 | - | TRBV15 | TGTGCCACCAGCAGAGATCAAACTTACTCTGGAAACACCATATATTTT | CATSRDQTYSGNTIYF
- | TRBJ1-4 | - | TRBV4-1 | TGCGCCAGCAGCCAAGTTGGGGGGTTCGCTAATGAAAAACTGTTTTTT | CASSQVGGFANEKLFF
once | TRBJ1-4 | - | TRBV11-2 | TGTGCCAGCAGCTCCGGGATGGGGAGGGAAAAACTGTTTTTT | CASSSGMGREKLFF
- | TRBJ1-4 | - | TRBV6-6 | TGTGCCAGCAGTAGGGGCAGTACAACAACTAATGAAAAACTGTTTTTT | CASSRGSTTTNEKLFF
- | TRBJ2-2 | - | TRBV9 | TGTGCCAGCAGCGCCAGGGTGTACACCGGGGAGCTGTTTTTT | CASSARVYTGELFF
- | TRBJ2-1 | TRBD2 | TRBV5-4 | TGTGCCAGCAGCTTGGGATCGGCTAGCGGGGTGTACAATGAGCAGTTCTTC | CASSLGSASGVYNEQFF
- | TRBJ2-7 | TRBD2 | TRBV4-2 | TGTGCCAGCAGCCAGGAAGCGGGGGGATTCTCCTACGAGCAGTACTTC | CASSQEAGGFSYEQYF
- | TRBJ1-1 | - | TRBV12-3/TRBV12-4 | TGTGCCAGCACTAGGGGCCCGGCTGAAGCTTTCTTT | CASTRGPAEAFF